These 20 T cell receptor beta chains came from one sample sequenced in a study of cytomegalovirus exposure and HLA in healthy donors. A multiplex PCR was run with 60 Vbeta primers and 13 Jbeta primers. Profiling relied on immunoSEQ multiplex PCR, and the TCRdb table lists in-frame clones only, not all of them. The table records tens of thousands of clones, around 80% of them present only once. Sequencing was done on a sample of PBMCs. The receptor set was obtained from a male donor in good health and CMV-seronegative.

The CDR3 DNA is TGTGCCAGCAGTTCGACAGGGATCGGCAATCAGCCCCAGCATTTT. Amino acid sequence: CASSSTGIGNQPQHF. J is TRBJ1-5 and V is TRBV6-1; 7 bases are shared with TRBD1. V shed 5 bases and J 2 bases; nucleotides not matched to a gene: 6. This CDR3 spans 15 amino acids. Germline V gene lookup returns CDR1 MNHNS and CDR2 SASEGT.

CDR3 DNA: TGTGCCAGCAGCTTGGACCAGGGGGCTAGGGGGCAGTACTTC. Protein sequence: CASSLDQGARGQYF. This chain links TRBV5-6 with TRBJ2-7; 8 bases match TRBD1. Trimming removed 0 bases from V and 9 bases from J; junction bases left unmatched: 8. Germline assignment: CDR1 SGHDT and CDR2 YYEEEE. This CDR3 is 14 amino acids long.

The chain has TRBV19 and TRBJ1-2; the D gene is possibly TRBD1 (6 bases). The V end was cut by 5 bases, the J end by 4 bases, with 14 bases between. Per the germline V gene, CDR1 is LNHDA and CDR2 is SQIVND (reference sequence). This CDR3 is 14 amino acids long. CDR3 DNA: TGTGCCAGTAGTGAAACAGGGTCACGCTATGGCTACACCTTC. Translation gives CASSETGSRYGYTF.

As for this clone: This sample also contains other DNA sequences that code for the same CDR3. The gene calls are TRBV7-9 and TRBJ1-2; D unresolved. Germline V gives CDR1 SEHNR, CDR2 FQNEAQ (reference sequence). The CDR3 runs to 14 residues. With 2 bases removed from V and 0 bases from J, the gap between germline ends came to 7 bases. This CDR3 is CASSLRGANYGYTF. CDR3 DNA sequence: TGTGCCAGCAGCTTACGGGGAGCTAACTATGGCTACACCTTC.

This chain connects TRBV4-1 to TRBJ1-3, with TRBD1 identical over 10 bases. CDR1 and CDR2 (germline): MGHRA, YSYEKL. The J segment lost 2 bases and the V segment lost 0 bases, leaving 7 bases of the junction unmatched. The CDR3 spans 18 residues. This chain's CDR3 is CASSQDGGQGTTGNTIYF. CDR3 coding DNA: TGCGCCAGCAGCCAAGATGGGGGACAGGGGACCACTGGAAACACCATATATTTT.

The chain joins TRBV6-5 to TRBJ1-1; D gene uncertain. V lost 2 bases, J lost 2 bases, and 9 bases lay in between. This CDR3 is 14 amino acids long. Germline CDR1 is MNHEY and CDR2 is SVGAGI. CDR3 nucleotides: TGTGCCAGCAGTTACAGCAACTTTAACACTGAAGCTTTCTTT. Protein sequence: CASSYSNFNTEAFF.

CDR3 sequence reads: CASSLTPQAPPMSQYF. In nucleotides, the CDR3 is TGTGCCAGCAGCTTGACCCCCCAAGCCCCGCCGATGTCCCAGTACTTC. The gene calls are TRBV5-4 and TRBJ2-7; D ambiguous. The germline V gene encodes CDR1 SGHNT and CDR2 YYREEE (reference sequence). V shed 1 base and J shed 10 bases, with 24 bases lying between them. The CDR3 is 16 residues long.

V gene TRBV18 combines with J gene TRBJ2-5; a possible D gene is TRBD1 (6 bases). The CDR3 has 14 amino acids. The germline V and J ends were trimmed by 2 bases and 5 bases, with 12 bases remaining between them. The germline CDR1 and CDR2 sequences are KGHSH and LQKENI. The CDR3 DNA sequence: TGTGCCAGCTCACCAAAACAGGGACACGAGACCCAGTACTTC. This encodes CASSPKQGHETQYF.

The rearrangement links TRBV7-2 to TRBJ1-2, with TRBD1 matching over 9 bases. The germline V gene has CDR1 SGHTA and CDR2 FQGNSA. The trim removed 0 bases at V and 9 bases at J, leaving 11 bases unmatched. The CDR3 loop spans 16 amino acids. As DNA, the CDR3 is TGTGCCAGCAGCTTAGCACAGACCGGGACAGGGAACCGCTACACCTTC. It yields the protein CASSLAQTGTGNRYTF.

This clone showed up just a few times. The CDR3 reads CASPTGHEYNEQFF. CDR3 DNA: TGTGCCAGCCCGACAGGGCATGAGTACAATGAGCAGTTCTTC. The chain has TRBV6-1 and TRBJ2-1, with 7 positions matching TRBD1. This CDR3 has 14 residues. Per germline, CDR1 MNHNS and CDR2 SASEGT. J lost 4 bases, V lost 8 bases, and 8 bases had no gene match.

This chain joins TRBV7-2 and TRBJ2-7; 8 positions match TRBD1. The junction had 0 bases not matched to a gene; V was cut back by 3 bases and J by 5 bases. Germline V gives CDR1 SGHTA, CDR2 FQGNSA. The CDR3 totals 12 residues. CDR3 sequence reads: CASSLDRDEQYF. CDR3 bases: TGTGCCAGCAGCTTGGACAGGGACGAGCAGTACTTC.

V gene TRBV21-1 combines with J gene TRBJ2-2; the D call TRBD2 from the table was never checked on the DNA. TRBV21-1 constitutes a pseudogene. This CDR3 has 14 residues. The CDR3 nucleotides are TGTGCCAGCAGCACGGTCCTCAACACCGGGGAGCTGTTTTTT. This codes for CASSTVLNTGELFF.

The chain links TRBV9 to TRBJ2-3, with TRBD1 matching 8 bases. The CDR3 is 16 residues long. Germline trimming cut 3 bases from V and 7 bases from J; bases unmatched to any gene: 13. Germline-derived CDR1 and CDR2 are SGDLS and YYNGEE. DNA of the CDR3: TGTGCCAGCAGCGCCCCACAGGGGGAAATCGGCAATACGCAGTATTTT. This gives the protein CASSAPQGEIGNTQYF.

This clone was picked up one time. DNA for the CDR3: TGTGCCAGCAGTCGGGACAGTCAAGAGACCCAGTACTTC. Translation gives CASSRDSQETQYF. The chain combines TRBV2 with TRBJ2-5, with TRBD1 matching 7 bases. V shed 5 bases and J 2 bases; nucleotides not matched to a gene: 2. The V gene's germline CDR1 is SNHLY and CDR2 FYNNEI. The CDR3 is made up of 13 amino acids. The whole variable domain, filled in from reference TRBV2 and TRBJ2-5, reads EPEVTQTPSHQVTQMGQEVILRCVPISNHLYFYWYRQILGQKVEFLVSFYNNEISEKSEIFDDQFSVERPDGSNFTLKIRSTKLEDSAMYFCASSRDSQETQYFGPGTRLLVL.

This clone was counted only a few times. V is TRBV7-2 and J is TRBJ2-4, with D possibly matching TRBD2 (6 bases). CDR3 length: 14 amino acids. The V end was cut by 3 bases, the J end by 3 bases, with 9 bases between. Germline V lookup: CDR1 SGHTA, CDR2 FQGNSA. In DNA form, the CDR3 reads TGTGCCAGCAGCTTCGCGGGGTTCAAAAACATTCAGTACTTC. Protein sequence: CASSFAGFKNIQYF.

The V and J genes are TRBV6-5 and TRBJ2-1; 7 bases agree with TRBD2. The trim removed 2 bases at V and 15 bases at J, leaving 16 bases unmatched. CDR3 length equals 15 residues. Germline V gives CDR1 MNHEY, CDR2 SVGAGI. The DNA for the CDR3 is TGTGCCAGCAGTTACAAATCGGGAGGCTCAACAATTCGGTTCTTC. It translates to CASSYKSGGSTIRFF.

This chain links TRBV4-1 with TRBJ1-1, with 7 bases lining up with TRBD1. The CDR3 totals 15 residues. The J segment lost 0 bases and the V segment lost 4 bases, leaving 5 bases of the junction unmatched. CDR1 and CDR2 from the germline V gene are MGHRA and YSYEKL. The CDR3 spells CASSLRGQLNTEAFF. In DNA form, the CDR3 reads TGCGCCAGCAGCCTCCGGGGACAGTTGAACACTGAAGCTTTCTTT.

This chain uses TRBV6-5 with TRBJ1-4; the D gene is possibly TRBD1 (5 bases). Deletions cut 6 bases from V and 5 bases from J, with 7 bases between. The CDR3 runs 12 residues. Germline CDR1 and CDR2: MNHEY and SVGAGI. CDR3 bases: TGTGCCAGCAGGCGGACAAATGAAAAACTGTTTTTT. Amino acid sequence: CASRRTNEKLFF.

For the CDR3, the DNA is TGTGCCAGCAGCTTGGCCCCGGCGGCGGGAATGAACACTGAAGCTTTCTTT. Translation: CASSLAPAAGMNTEAFF. This chain joins TRBV5-5 and TRBJ1-1; D unresolved. CDR1 is SGHKS, CDR2 YYEKEE, per germline (reference sequence). There are 17 residues in the CDR3. Trimming took 0 bases from V and 0 from J, leaving 15 bases between them.

The rearrangement uses TRBV9 and TRBJ2-1; tentative D call: TRBD1 (5 bases). In germline, CDR1 is SGDLS, CDR2 YYNGEE. The germline V and J ends were trimmed by 0 bases and 0 bases, with 10 bases remaining between them. This CDR3 comprises 16 residues. CDR3 nucleotides: TGTGCCAGCAGCGTAGTGGTCGGACACTCCTACAATGAGCAGTTCTTC. This gives the protein CASSVVVGHSYNEQFF.